This T cell receptor beta chain was sequenced during a study of blood T cell repertoires in COVID-19. The CDR3 runs to 13 residues. Germline V lookup: CDR1 LGHNA, CDR2 YSLEER. Trimming cost V 0 bases and J 14 bases; bases outside gene matches: 6. Original processing notes: Quantification of nucleated cells was approximated via reference gene primer amplification. Assay used: immunoSEQ multiplex PCR; TCRdb lists only in-frame clones, some missing. The DNA gave D and trimming, while V, J and clone size come from that table. The data hold 250,000 or so clones, with approximately 90% observed a single time. Everyone who took part was about 18 to 90 years old, and they came from 20 to 25 US areas. Participants were placed into cohorts based on the clinical history they reported. Two negative PCRs, clearance, or symptom resolution had been documented for recovered Cohort 3 donors.

The TCR sequence derives from a man in his forties who had recovered from COVID-19. Sequencing used PBMCs or T cells enriched from blood (not recorded which). This chain joins TRBV4-3 and TRBJ1-1; 10 nucleotides match TRBD1. The CDR3 loop is CASSQDLGQGIFF. Here the CDR3 DNA reads TGCGCCAGCAGCCAAGATCTGGGACAGGGGATCTTCTTT.